This T cell receptor beta chain came from a study of blood T cell repertoires in COVID-19. Background on the study: Some COVID-19 samples were acute and others convalescent; all came from the United States, Italy and Spain. The analysed material was cDNA or gDNA that came from T cells, B-cell-depleted T cells, or PBMCs.

Per the original methods: Reference gene primer amplification gave nucleated cell count estimates. Assay: immunoSEQ multiplex PCR; the TCRdb copy retains only in-frame clones and omits some. V, J and clone size are those of that table, while D and trimming were read from the DNA. The sample carries around 130,000 clones, 82% recorded once. The clonotype originates from a woman in her 70s with acute or convalescent COVID-19. Sequencing used peripheral blood.

CDR3 region: CASSLATSARATNEKLFF. In DNA form, the CDR3 reads TGCGCCAGCAGCTTAGCAACCTCAGCGAGAGCAACTAATGAAAAACTGTTTTTT. The V gene is TRBV5-1, the J gene TRBJ1-4; D call uncertain. Trimming took 2 bases from V and 0 from J, leaving 17 bases between them. This CDR3 spans 18 amino acids. Germline lookup yields CDR1 SGHRS and CDR2 YFSETQ.